This T cell receptor beta chain was recovered during a study of blood T cell repertoires in COVID-19. Study details: There were acute and convalescent COVID-19 samples, and they came from the United States, Italy and Spain. T cells, B-cell-depleted T cells, or PBMCs supplied cDNA or gDNA.

The data were produced by immunoSEQ multiplex PCR, yet TCRdb's version contains in-frame clones alone and is incomplete. This table has about 95,000 clones, around nine tenths appearing once. The CDR3 extends over 15 amino acids. After removal of 0 bases from V and 4 bases from J, the junction contained 6 bases not matched to a gene. Germline V gene sequence: CDR1 SGDLS, CDR2 YYNGEE. Enrollment of patients from Seattle took place during active infection, with longitudinal follow-up. The source is a man in his 60s with COVID-19, enrolled during active disease. This chain connects TRBV9 to TRBJ2-7; 8 bases agree with TRBD1. Sequences were obtained from peripheral blood. The CDR3 nucleotides are TGTGCCAGCAGCGTAGGGGCAGGGGGCGGATACGAGCAGTACTTC. Translated, it gives CASSVGAGGGYEQYF.